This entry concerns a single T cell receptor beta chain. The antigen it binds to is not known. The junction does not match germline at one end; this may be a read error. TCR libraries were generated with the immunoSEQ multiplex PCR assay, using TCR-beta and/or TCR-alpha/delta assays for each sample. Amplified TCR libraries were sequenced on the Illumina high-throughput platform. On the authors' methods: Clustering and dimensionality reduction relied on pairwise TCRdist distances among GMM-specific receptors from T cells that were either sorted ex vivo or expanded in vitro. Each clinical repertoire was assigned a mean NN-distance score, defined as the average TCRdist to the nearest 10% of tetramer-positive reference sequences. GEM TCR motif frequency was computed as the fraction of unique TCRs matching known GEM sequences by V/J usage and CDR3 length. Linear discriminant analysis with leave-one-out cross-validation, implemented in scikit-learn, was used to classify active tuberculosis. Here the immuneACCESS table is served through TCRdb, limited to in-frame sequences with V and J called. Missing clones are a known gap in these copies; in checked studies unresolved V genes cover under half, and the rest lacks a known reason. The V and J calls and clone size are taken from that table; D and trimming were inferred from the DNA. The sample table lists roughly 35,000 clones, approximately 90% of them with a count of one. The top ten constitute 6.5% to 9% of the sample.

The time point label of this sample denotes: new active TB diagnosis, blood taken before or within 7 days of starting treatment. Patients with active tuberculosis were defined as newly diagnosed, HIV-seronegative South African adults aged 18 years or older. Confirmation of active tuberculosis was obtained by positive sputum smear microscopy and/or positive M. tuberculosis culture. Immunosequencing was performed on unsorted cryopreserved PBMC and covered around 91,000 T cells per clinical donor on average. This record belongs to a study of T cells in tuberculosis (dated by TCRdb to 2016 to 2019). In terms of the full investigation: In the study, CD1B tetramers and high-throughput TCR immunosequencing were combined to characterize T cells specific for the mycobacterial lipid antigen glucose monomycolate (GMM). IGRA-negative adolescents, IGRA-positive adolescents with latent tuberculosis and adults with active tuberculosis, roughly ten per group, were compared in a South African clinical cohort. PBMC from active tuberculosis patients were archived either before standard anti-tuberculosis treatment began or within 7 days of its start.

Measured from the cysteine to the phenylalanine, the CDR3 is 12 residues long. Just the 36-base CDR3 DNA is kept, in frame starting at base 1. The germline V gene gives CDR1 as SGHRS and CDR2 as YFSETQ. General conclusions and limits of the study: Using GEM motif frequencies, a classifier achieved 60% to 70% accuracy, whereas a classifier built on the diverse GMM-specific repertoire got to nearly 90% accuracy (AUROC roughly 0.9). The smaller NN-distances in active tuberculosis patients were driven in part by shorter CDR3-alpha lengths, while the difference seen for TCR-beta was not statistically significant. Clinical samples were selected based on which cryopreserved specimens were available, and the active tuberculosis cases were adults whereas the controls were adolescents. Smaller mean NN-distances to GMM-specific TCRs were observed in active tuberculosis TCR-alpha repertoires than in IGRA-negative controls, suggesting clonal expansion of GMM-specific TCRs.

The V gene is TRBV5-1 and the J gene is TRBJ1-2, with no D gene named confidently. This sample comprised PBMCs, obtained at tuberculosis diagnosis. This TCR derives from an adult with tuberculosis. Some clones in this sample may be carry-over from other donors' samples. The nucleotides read TGCGCCAGCAGTTTGGTCTCCGATGGCTACACCTTC. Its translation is CASSLVSDGYTF.